This T cell receptor beta chain was sequenced in a study of cytomegalovirus exposure and HLA in healthy donors. The CDR3 sequence is 12 residues long. The germline V and J ends were trimmed by 7 bases and 11 bases, with 18 bases remaining between them. Germline loops: CDR1 SQVTM, CDR2 ANQGSEA. The PCR had 60 Vbeta and 13 Jbeta primers. Libraries were prepared by immunoSEQ multiplex PCR; TCRdb keeps only in-frame clonotypes and omits some of them. The sample consists of 150,000 or so clones, about 80% of them appearing once. The sequencing input was PBMCs. The TCR was taken from a woman between 50 and 59 years old in good health and CMV-seropositive. The chain uses TRBV29-1 and TRBJ2-1; weak D call: TRBD1 (6 bases). In DNA, the CDR3 is TGCAGCGCTCAAACCCTCGGGACACAGCAGTTCTTC. Translating gives CSAQTLGTQQFF.